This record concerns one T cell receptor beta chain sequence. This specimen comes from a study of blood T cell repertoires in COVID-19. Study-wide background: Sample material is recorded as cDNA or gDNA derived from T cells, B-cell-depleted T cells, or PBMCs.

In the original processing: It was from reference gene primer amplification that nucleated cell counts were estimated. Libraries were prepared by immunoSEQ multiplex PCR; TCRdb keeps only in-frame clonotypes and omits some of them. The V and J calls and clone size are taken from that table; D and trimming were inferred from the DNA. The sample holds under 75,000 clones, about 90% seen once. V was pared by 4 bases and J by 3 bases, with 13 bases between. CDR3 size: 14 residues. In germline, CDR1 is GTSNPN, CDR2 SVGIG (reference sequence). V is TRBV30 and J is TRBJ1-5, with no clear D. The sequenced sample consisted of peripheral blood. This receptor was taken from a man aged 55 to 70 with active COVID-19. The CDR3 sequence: CAWNGVGPNQPQHF. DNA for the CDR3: TGTGCCTGGAACGGTGTGGGCCCCAATCAGCCCCAGCATTTT.